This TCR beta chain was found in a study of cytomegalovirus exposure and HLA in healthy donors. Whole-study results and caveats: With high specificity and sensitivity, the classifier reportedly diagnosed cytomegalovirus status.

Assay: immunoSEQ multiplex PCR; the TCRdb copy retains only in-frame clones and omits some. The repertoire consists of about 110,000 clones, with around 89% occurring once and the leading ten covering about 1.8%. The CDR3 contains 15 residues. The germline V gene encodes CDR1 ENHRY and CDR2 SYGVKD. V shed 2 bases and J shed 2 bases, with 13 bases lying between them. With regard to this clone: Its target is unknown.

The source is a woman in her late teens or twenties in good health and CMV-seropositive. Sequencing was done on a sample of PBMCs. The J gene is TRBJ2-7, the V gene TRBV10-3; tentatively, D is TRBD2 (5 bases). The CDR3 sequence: CAISEGLGETYEQYF. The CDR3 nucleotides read TGTGCCATCAGTGAGGGGCTCGGGGAGACCTACGAGCAGTACTTC.